This is a list of T cell receptor beta chains from one sample in a study of cytotoxic CD8 clonotypes in ibrutinib-treated CLL. Only in-frame clones appear in the TCRdb table, and some are missing; sequencing was by immunoSEQ multiplex PCR. The sample includes nearly 100,000 clones, roughly 80% seen only once; the top ten take about 33%. The specimen comprised PBMCs, sampled after 12 months of ibrutinib treatment. These receptors came from a human donor with chronic lymphocytic leukemia. Both conserved end residues are part of each CDR3. The D gene is left open where the match is weak. Some rows have no size entry. The others give once, few or many, or a class for an expanded clone.

TRBV29-1,TRBD1,.,TRBJ2-5,CSHYRTGETQYF,TGCAGCCATTATAGGACAGGGGAGACCCAGTACTTC
TRBV7-2,.,.,TRBJ2-2,CASRVLYGELFF,TGTGCCAGCAGGGTCCTGTACGGGGAGCTGTTTTTT
TRBV5-8,.,.,TRBJ1-2,CASSRTGPGYGYTF,TGTGCCAGCAGTAGAACAGGACCGGGGTATGGCTACACCTTC
TRBV6-6,TRBD1,.,TRBJ2-6,CASSRDSSGANVLTF,TGTGCCAGCAGTCGGGACAGCTCTGGGGCCAACGTCCTGACTTTC
TRBV19,.,few,TRBJ1-3,CASIRTASGNTIYF,TGTGCCAGTATTAGGACAGCCTCTGGAAACACCATATATTTT
TRBV9,.,.,TRBJ2-1,CASSVGYSPSYNEQFF,TGTGCCAGCAGCGTAGGCTACAGCCCGTCCTACAATGAGCAGTTCTTC
TRBV25-1,.,few,TRBJ1-5,CASEGVGQPQHF,TGTGCCAGCGAGGGGGTAGGCCAGCCCCAGCATTTT
TRBV27,TRBD1,.,TRBJ1-4,CASGGQGNEKLFF,TGTGCCAGCGGGGGACAGGGTAATGAAAAACTGTTTTTT
TRBV7-3,TRBD1,.,TRBJ2-7,CASSLGQGVNEQYF,TGTGCCAGCAGCTTAGGGCAGGGGGTCAACGAGCAGTACTTC
TRBV5-6,.,.,TRBJ2-5,CASSLLGREETQYF,TGTGCCAGCAGCTTGTTGGGCAGGGAAGAGACCCAGTACTTC
TRBV7-3,.,.,TRBJ1-2,CASSLKSGLDYGYTF,TGTGCCAGCAGCTTAAAATCAGGGCTTGACTATGGCTACACCTTC
TRBV30,.,once,TRBJ2-7,CAWSVETSEQYF,TGTGCCTGGAGTGTCGAAACCTCCGAGCAGTACTTC
TRBV5-1,.,.,TRBJ1-5,CASSLGDEGGSNQPQHF,TGCGCCAGCAGCTTGGGGGACGAGGGAGGGAGCAATCAGCCCCAGCATTTT
TRBV11-2,TRBD1,once,TRBJ2-2,CASSTRTGVPGELFF,TGTGCCAGCAGCACCCGGACAGGGGTCCCCGGGGAGCTGTTTTTT
TRBV11-3,.,.,TRBJ1-1,CASSVDRLTEAFF,TGTGCCAGCAGCGTCGACAGGCTTACTGAAGCTTTCTTT
TRBV11-3,.,.,TRBJ1-2,CASSLAGHPNYGYTF,TGTGCCAGCAGCTTAGCTGGTCACCCTAACTATGGCTACACCTTC
TRBV4-3,.,.,TRBJ2-2,CASSQDTATGELFF,TGCGCCAGCAGCCAAGATACAGCGACCGGGGAGCTGTTTTTT
TRBV30,TRBD2,.,TRBJ2-3,CAWTYGGAGTDTQYF,TGTGCCTGGACCTACGGGGGGGCAGGCACAGATACGCAGTATTTT
TRBV11-2,TRBD1,.,TRBJ1-6,CASSPGTGSSYNSPLHF,TGTGCCAGCAGCCCGGGGACAGGGAGCTCCTATAATTCACCCCTCCACTTT
TRBV7-3,.,.,TRBJ2-7,CASSPGALTSYEQYF,TGTGCCAGCAGCCCCGGGGCCCTAACCTCCTACGAGCAGTACTTC
TRBV11-2,TRBD1,.,TRBJ1-3,CASSSDRRNTIYF,TGTGCCAGCAGCTCGGACAGGCGGAACACCATATATTTT
TRBV5-1,TRBD2,.,TRBJ2-1,CASSALPGLAGNEQFF,TGCGCCAGCAGCGCACTACCGGGACTAGCGGGTAATGAGCAGTTCTTC
TRBV9,.,.,TRBJ2-7,CASSASGFYEQYF,TGTGCCAGCAGCGCGTCAGGGTTCTACGAGCAGTACTTC
TRBV9,.,.,TRBJ2-6,CASSVEADPFPGANVLTF,TGTGCCAGCAGCGTAGAGGCAGACCCCTTCCCTGGGGCCAACGTCCTGACTTTC
TRBV7-8,.,.,TRBJ1-1,CASSPQKNTEAFF,TGTGCCAGCAGCCCACAGAAGAACACTGAAGCTTTCTTT
TRBV6-5,.,.,TRBJ1-1,CASRQRLNTEAFF,TGTGCCAGCCGACAGAGATTGAACACTGAAGCTTTCTTT
TRBV10-3,.,.,TRBJ1-5,CAITGRRVTRRNQPQHF,TGTGCCATCACCGGGAGGAGGGTGACACGCCGCAATCAGCCCCAGCATTTT
TRBV5-1,TRBD2,.,TRBJ2-1,CASSLKSGGANEQFF,TGCGCCAGCAGCTTGAAGAGCGGGGGGGCGAATGAGCAGTTCTTC
TRBV6-5,TRBD1,.,TRBJ1-1,CASSYGQGGMNTEAFF,TGTGCCAGCAGTTACGGACAGGGAGGGATGAACACTGAAGCTTTCTTT
TRBV5-5,.,few,TRBJ1-1,CASSLTEHMNTEAFF,TGTGCCAGCAGCCTGACTGAACATATGAACACTGAAGCTTTCTTT
TRBV5-5,.,.,TRBJ1-1,CASSRGGPENTEAFF,TGTGCCAGCAGCCGTGGGGGACCGGAAAACACTGAAGCTTTCTTT
TRBV14,.,.,TRBJ2-2,CASSQGAFNTGELFF,TGTGCCAGCAGTCAGGGAGCGTTTAACACCGGGGAGCTGTTTTTT
TRBV7-9,.,few,TRBJ1-1,CASSWGAEAFF,TGTGCCAGCAGCTGGGGAGCTGAAGCTTTCTTT
TRBV5-1,.,few,TRBJ1-1,CASSSQKGNTEAFF,TGCGCCAGCAGCTCACAGAAGGGGAACACTGAAGCTTTCTTT
TRBV5-1,TRBD1,.,TRBJ2-7,CASSSPDRVGYEQYF,TGCGCCAGCAGCTCGCCGGACAGGGTTGGCTACGAGCAGTACTTC
TRBV7-8,.,.,TRBJ2-2,CASSFPRGGTGELFF,TGTGCCAGCAGCTTTCCGAGGGGGGGCACCGGGGAGCTGTTTTTT
TRBV5-4,TRBD1,.,TRBJ1-2,CASSPGQGRPGYTF,TGTGCCAGCAGCCCGGGACAGGGAAGACCTGGCTACACCTTC
TRBV6-6,.,.,TRBJ2-2,CATRALGRTGELFF,TGTGCCACCCGGGCCCTCGGGCGGACCGGGGAGCTGTTTTTT
TRBV6-6,.,.,TRBJ1-3,CASKVQGNTIYF,TGTGCCAGCAAAGTACAAGGAAACACCATATATTTT
TRBV18,.,.,TRBJ2-1,CASSPSSMNNEQFF,TGTGCCAGCTCACCATCCAGTATGAACAATGAGCAGTTCTTC
TRBV27,.,.,TRBJ1-2,CASRPGRTNYGYTF,TGTGCCAGCAGGCCGGGACGCACTAACTATGGCTACACCTTC
TRBV6-5,.,.,TRBJ2-3,CASSITLSTDTQYF,TGTGCCAGCAGCATCACCCTATCGACAGATACGCAGTATTTT
TRBV10-1,.,.,TRBJ2-6,CASMPSGANVLTF,TGCGCCAGTATGCCCTCTGGGGCCAACGTCCTGACTTTC
TRBV30,.,.,TRBJ1-2,CAWAAAGVGYGYTF,TGTGCCTGGGCTGCTGCAGGGGTTGGCTATGGCTACACCTTC
TRBV6-1,.,.,TRBJ2-7,CASTRRGGDSYEQYF,TGTGCCAGCACCCGAAGGGGGGGGGACTCCTACGAGCAGTACTTC
TRBV19,.,.,TRBJ1-1,CASSIPSNTEAFF,TGTGCCAGTAGTATACCGTCGAACACTGAAGCTTTCTTT
TRBV10-3,TRBD2,once,TRBJ2-1,CAISPGTSFYNEQFF,TGTGCCATCAGTCCCGGGACTAGCTTTTACAATGAGCAGTTCTTC
TRBV2,.,few,TRBJ2-4,CASSVLDISNIQYF,TGTGCCAGCAGTGTATTGGACATCTCAAACATTCAGTACTTC
TRBV28,TRBD1,.,TRBJ1-3,CASRAGTGKLGNTIYF,TGTGCCAGCAGGGCCGGGACAGGGAAACTTGGAAACACCATATATTTT
TRBV18,.,few,TRBJ1-1,CASSLRRQAPNTEAFF,TGTGCCAGCTCATTACGTCGACAGGCGCCGAACACTGAAGCTTTCTTT
TRBV7-9,.,.,TRBJ2-2,CASSLQTGELFF,TGTGCCAGCAGCTTACAGACCGGGGAGCTGTTTTTT
TRBV7-9,TRBD2,few,TRBJ2-1,CASSLSGGSNEQFF,TGTGCCAGCAGCTTAAGCGGGGGGTCCAATGAGCAGTTCTTC
TRBV10-3,.,.,TRBJ2-7,CAISEGEDYEQYF,TGTGCCATCAGTGAGGGGGAAGACTACGAGCAGTACTTC
TRBV29-1,.,.,TRBJ2-5,CSVEKGNQETQYF,TGCAGCGTTGAAAAAGGGAATCAAGAGACCCAGTACTTC